The 23 T cell receptor beta chains below were found in one sample sequenced in a study of cytomegalovirus exposure and HLA in healthy donors. The table came from immunoSEQ multiplex PCR; TCRdb's copy has only in-frame clones and leaves some out. Among about 50,000 clones listed, 93% were seen once. Sequencing was done on a sample of PBMCs. The receptors come from a woman between 18 and 30 years old in good health and CMV-seropositive.

This clone has more than one count but fewer than ten. The chain employs TRBV27 and TRBJ1-2; 8 nucleotides align to TRBD1. The CDR3 contains 17 residues. V shed 3 bases, J shed 0 bases, and the junction held 9 bases outside the gene matches. From germline, CDR1 is MNHEY and CDR2 SMNVEV (reference sequence). CDR3 sequence reads: CASSFRSGGAANYGYTF. The CDR3 DNA is TGTGCCAGCAGTTTTAGGTCAGGGGGCGCGGCTAACTATGGCTACACCTTC.

The CDR3 here is CASLGESIGGESYEQYF. DNA for the CDR3: TGTGCCAGCCTGGGGGAGAGTATAGGCGGGGAGTCCTACGAGCAGTACTTC. The gene calls are TRBV28 and TRBJ2-7, with D possibly TRBD2 on 6 matching bases. Trimming left V 8 bases short and J 1 base short, with 24 bases between. Looked up from germline, CDR1 is MDHEN and CDR2 is SYDVKM. The CDR3 loop spans 17 amino acids. The variable domain in full, with the rest retrieved from reference TRBV28 and TRBJ2-7, is DVKVTQSSRYLVKRTGEKVFLECVQDMDHENMFWYRQDPGLGLRLIYFSYDVKMKEKGDIPEGYSVSREKKERFSLILESASTNQTSMYLCASLGESIGGESYEQYFGPGTRLTVT.

This clone came up once. The rearrangement uses TRBV30 and TRBJ2-7; 7 bases fit TRBD2. J was trimmed by 7 bases and V by 0 bases; bases with no gene match: 6. Germline V CDR1 and CDR2: GTSNPN, SVGIG (reference sequence). The CDR3 spans 13 residues. The CDR3 spells CAWSVGGSREQYF. CDR3 nucleotides: TGTGCCTGGAGTGTGGGGGGGTCTCGGGAGCAGTACTTC.

The V gene is TRBV18, the J gene TRBJ2-6, with a tentative D call TRBD1 (5 bases). The germline gives CDR1 KGHSH, CDR2 LQKENI. This CDR3 comprises 20 residues. V gave up 2 bases and J gave up 0 bases, with 20 bases separating them. CDR3 protein: CASSPIIGQGQHSGANVLTF. DNA for the CDR3: TGTGCCAGCTCACCAATAATCGGTCAGGGTCAACACTCTGGGGCCAACGTCCTGACTTTC. Full variable domain (rest looked up from reference TRBV18 and TRBJ2-6): NAGVMQNPRHLVRRRGQEARLRCSPMKGHSHVYWYRQLPEEGLKFMVYLQKENIIDESGMPKERFSAEFPKEGPSILRIQQVVRGDSAAYFCASSPIIGQGQHSGANVLTFGAGSRLTVL.

The genes are TRBV10-3 and TRBJ2-7; TRBD2 matches at 14 bases. The CDR3 is 17 amino acids. Germline lookup yields CDR1 ENHRY and CDR2 SYGVKD. V shed 3 bases and J 6 bases; nucleotides not matched to a gene: 10. The CDR3 reads CAISDPGLAGARSEQYF. The CDR3 DNA reads as TGTGCCATCAGTGACCCGGGACTAGCGGGGGCACGTTCCGAGCAGTACTTC.

The chain recombines TRBV5-4 with TRBJ1-2, with D possibly TRBD1 on 5 matching bases. CDR1 SGHNT and CDR2 YYREEE come from the germline V gene (reference sequence). The CDR3 covers 12 residues. V was cut by 5 bases and J by 7 bases, with 12 bases left in between. CDR3 region: CASSPVGGGYTF. CDR3 sequence (DNA): TGTGCCAGCAGTCCCGTCGGGGGTGGCTACACCTTC.

V usage is TRBV19 and J usage is TRBJ1-1; possible D gene TRBD1, 6 bases. V lost 4 bases and J 0 bases, leaving 9 bases between the germline ends. Germline V lookup: CDR1 LNHDA, CDR2 SQIVND (reference sequence). The CDR3 length is 14 residues. The CDR3 bases are TGTGCCAGTAGTAAGGGACATTTGAACACTGAAGCTTTCTTT. This translates into CASSKGHLNTEAFF.

The chain carries TRBV5-1 and TRBJ2-1, with 7 bases lining up with TRBD1. The CDR3 consists of 12 residues. V lost 4 bases, J lost 10 bases, and 5 bases stayed unmatched. Per germline, CDR1 SGHRS and CDR2 YFSETQ. The CDR3 region is CASSQGQPEQFF. CDR3 nucleotides: TGCGCCAGCAGCCAGGGACAGCCGGAGCAGTTCTTC.

The V call is TRBV6-1, the J call TRBJ2-7; possible D gene TRBD2, 6 bases. This CDR3 is 13 amino acids long. The germline V and J ends were trimmed by 7 bases and 4 bases, with 14 bases remaining between them. Germline values: CDR1 MNHNS, CDR2 SASEGT. The DNA of the CDR3 is TGTGCCAGCAAGCAGGGAGGAGGGTACGAGCAGTACTTC. This encodes CASKQGGGYEQYF.

V and J are TRBV27 and TRBJ1-1; D remains ambiguous. The CDR3 runs 12 residues. Trimming removed 8 bases at V and 6 bases at J, with 13 bases between. CDR1 MNHEY and CDR2 SMNVEV come from the germline V gene (reference sequence). The CDR3 bases are TGTGCCAGCCTCTCCGTCGGAGCTGAAGCTTTCTTT. Translation gives CASLSVGAEAFF.

The V call is TRBV10-3, the J call TRBJ2-7; 8 positions match TRBD1. This CDR3 spans 13 amino acids. Germline V gene data show CDR1 as ENHRY and CDR2 as SYGVKD. The J segment lost 6 bases and the V segment lost 5 bases, leaving 6 bases of the junction unmatched. The CDR3 here is CAISNRGLLEQYF. The CDR3 bases are TGTGCCATCAGTAACAGGGGGTTGCTCGAGCAGTACTTC.

The rearrangement uses TRBV5-1 and TRBJ1-1, with 11 bases lining up with TRBD1. The CDR3 consists of 13 residues. Germline CDR1 SGHRS, CDR2 YFSETQ. V shed 3 bases and J 7 bases; nucleotides not matched to a gene: 2. This chain's CDR3 is CASSSGQGVEAFF. The CDR3 coding sequence is TGCGCCAGCAGCTCGGGACAGGGGGTTGAAGCTTTCTTT.

The V and J genes are TRBV5-6 and TRBJ1-4; a possible D gene is TRBD1 (6 bases). The CDR3 loop spans 16 amino acids. CDR1 is SGHDT and CDR2 is YYEEEE in the germline V gene. The V gene lost 3 bases and the J gene lost 4 bases, with 16 bases spanning the gap. The CDR3 DNA is TGTGCCAGCAGCTCGAGACGGGACACTCGTAATGAAAAACTGTTTTTT. This gives the protein CASSSRRDTRNEKLFF.

J is TRBJ2-3 and V is TRBV5-1; TRBD2 might be the D (6 bases). Germline assignment: CDR1 SGHRS and CDR2 YFSETQ. The V end was cut by 4 bases, the J end by 2 bases, with 11 bases between. The CDR3 covers 14 residues. The CDR3 sequence is CASSMTSDTDTQYF. CDR3 DNA sequence: TGCGCCAGCAGCATGACTAGTGACACAGATACGCAGTATTTT.

This sequence joins TRBV7-9 and TRBJ2-2; 10 positions agree with TRBD2. In germline, CDR1 is SEHNR, CDR2 FQNEAQ (reference sequence). V shed 5 bases, J shed 1 base, and the junction held 4 bases outside the gene matches. This CDR3 region has 16 residues. The CDR3 here is CASSPLAGENTGELFF. The CDR3 region has the DNA TGTGCCAGCAGCCCTCTAGCGGGGGAGAACACCGGGGAGCTGTTTTTT. The full variable domain, in which reference TRBV7-9 and TRBJ2-2 provide the parts outside the CDR3, is DTGVSQNPRHKITKRGQNVTFRCDPISEHNRLYWYRQTLGQGPEFLTYFQNEAQLEKSRLLSDRFSAERPKGSFSTLEIQRTEQGDSAMYLCASSPLAGENTGELFFGEGSRLTVL.

The chain couples TRBV21-1 to TRBJ1-6; the table gives TRBD1 as D, unverified against the DNA. TRBV21-1 is a recognized pseudogene. CDR3 length: 16 amino acids. The CDR3 loop is CASSKGRDRGGSPLHF. The CDR3 DNA sequence: TGTGCCAGCAGCAAGGGGAGGGACAGGGGAGGATCACCCCTCCACTTT.

The CDR3 DNA reads TGTGCCAGCTTCGGAGGGGCTTCTTCTAACTATGGCTACACCTTC. Protein: CASFGGASSNYGYTF. The chain is built from TRBV6-5 and TRBJ1-2; D possibly corresponds to TRBD1 (5 bases). Germline values: CDR1 MNHEY, CDR2 SVGAGI. The CDR3 is 15 residues long. Trimming stripped 8 bases from V and 0 bases from J, with 16 bases between.

The chain joins TRBV5-1 to TRBJ1-3, with D possibly matching TRBD1 (6 bases). The CDR3 spans 15 residues. V lost 0 bases to trimming and J lost 2 bases, with 9 bases between them. Germline V lookup: CDR1 SGHRS, CDR2 YFSETQ. The CDR3 DNA follows: TGCGCCAGCAGCTTGGGGACAGAGGCTGGAAACACCATATATTTT. As protein: CASSLGTEAGNTIYF.

The chain recombines TRBV2 with TRBJ2-5; D perhaps matches TRBD2 (5 bases). From germline, CDR1 is SNHLY and CDR2 FYNNEI. The CDR3 covers 13 residues. V lost 5 bases and J lost 5, with 12 bases in between. The CDR3 DNA reads TGTGCCAGCAGTACGCGGGCCAGGGAGACCCAGTACTTC. Amino acid sequence: CASSTRARETQYF.

The chain uses TRBV21-1 and TRBJ1-2. TRBV21-1 is flagged as a pseudogene. The CDR3 contains 13 residues. Here the CDR3 DNA reads TGTGCCAGCAGCAAAGCGCTAGGTGATGGCTACACCTTC. This codes for CASSKALGDGYTF.

The chain couples TRBV29-1 to TRBJ2-7, with 7 bases identical to TRBD1. This CDR3 comprises 13 residues. The V gene end was trimmed by 4 bases and the J gene end by 2 bases; junction bases not matched to a gene: 5. Per the germline V gene, CDR1 is SQVTM and CDR2 is ANQGSEA. CDR3 loop: CSVAKGATYEQYF. CDR3 DNA: TGCAGCGTTGCGAAGGGGGCTACCTACGAGCAGTACTTC.

The rearrangement links TRBV6-5 to TRBJ2-7; 7 bases map to TRBD1. Germline lookup yields CDR1 MNHEY and CDR2 SVGAGI. The CDR3 is made up of 13 amino acids. Unmatched junction bases numbered 5, after V lost 5 bases and J lost 4 bases. The CDR3 protein is CASSGTEEYEQYF. The CDR3 bases are TGTGCCAGCAGTGGGACAGAGGAATACGAGCAGTACTTC.

The chain employs TRBV4-3 and TRBJ1-3, with 8 bases aligning to TRBD1. CDR1 and CDR2 (germline): LGHNA, YSLEER. This CDR3 has 14 amino acids. J was trimmed by 8 bases and V by 0 bases; bases with no gene match: 3. CDR3: CASSQEDRDYTIYF. The CDR3 region has the DNA TGCGCCAGCAGCCAAGAGGACAGGGATTACACCATATATTTT.